These T cell receptor beta chains were read from a single sample in a study of blood T cell repertoires in COVID-19. Some clones are missing from TCRdb's copy, which holds only in-frame ones; the method was immunoSEQ multiplex PCR. The repertoire holds 13,000 to 15,000 clones, with around 87% as singletons. The specimen was peripheral blood. The receptors stem from a human donor in a cohort sampled during active COVID-19. Both conserved end residues are part of each CDR3. A D gene is named only where the DNA matches it firmly. Not all rows give a size; the values are once, few, many and, for expanded clones, a class.

clone size | J gene | V gene | D gene | CDR3 DNA | CDR3 protein
. | TRBJ1-5 | TRBV28 | TRBD1 | TGTGCCAGCAGTTTCCCCACAGGGGGCGACCAGCCCCAGCATTTT | CASSFPTGGDQPQHF
. | TRBJ1-2 | TRBV9 | . | TGTGCCAGCAGCGTAGCGCCGCAGGGATACTCAGCTAACTATGGCTACACCTTC | CASSVAPQGYSANYGYTF
. | TRBJ2-3 | TRBV19 | TRBD2 | TGTGCCAGTAGTATGAGAGGACCTAGCGGGAGCACAGATACGCAGTATTTT | CASSMRGPSGSTDTQYF
. | TRBJ2-7 | TRBV6-2/TRBV6-3 | . | TGTGCCAGCAGTTACGCCTCCGTTCGTGTTAGCGAGCAGTACTTC | CASSYASVRVSEQYF
. | TRBJ2-2 | TRBV3-1/TRBV3-2 | . | TGTGCCAGCAAGGGAGGGGCGGGGGCAAACACCGGGGAGCTGTTTTTT | CASKGGAGANTGELFF
. | TRBJ1-1 | TRBV12-5 | TRBD1 | TGTGCTAGTGGTTCCCGGGACAGGGGGCGCGACACTGAAGCTTTCTTT | CASGSRDRGRDTEAFF
. | TRBJ2-1 | TRBV5-4 | TRBD2 | TGTGCCAGCAGCTCCCTAGCGGGAGGCCCCGCTGTTGAGCAGTTCTTC | CASSSLAGGPAVEQFF
once | TRBJ2-3 | TRBV4-1 | TRBD1 | TGCGCCAGCAGCCAGGACAGGGGGTTGAAAGATACGCAGTATTTT | CASSQDRGLKDTQYF
. | TRBJ2-5 | TRBV5-5 | . | TGTGCCAGCATTACGGAGCAAGAGACCCAGTACTTC | CASITEQETQYF
. | TRBJ1-2 | TRBV7-2 | . | TGTGCCAGCAGCCCTCAGACAGGCAACTATGGCTACACCTTC | CASSPQTGNYGYTF
. | TRBJ2-1 | TRBV5-4 | TRBD2 | TGTGCCAGCAGCTTGGAGACTAGCGCCTACAATGAGCAGTTCTTC | CASSLETSAYNEQFF
once | TRBJ2-1 | TRBV25-1 | TRBD2 | TGTGCCAGCAGTGGTGGTTTAGGAGCGGGAGGGCCCAATGAGCAGTTCTTC | CASSGGLGAGGPNEQFF
few | TRBJ2-5 | TRBV7-3 | . | TGTGCCAGCAGCCCGCGGGCCCAAGAGACCCAGTACTTC | CASSPRAQETQYF
once | TRBJ1-1 | TRBV10-2 | TRBD1 | TGCGCCAGCAGGGTGACAGGGGTAGAAGCTTTCTTT | CASRVTGVEAFF
. | TRBJ2-7 | TRBV29-1 | TRBD1 | TGCAGCGGATCAGGGGACAGGTTCGAGCAGTACTTC | CSGSGDRFEQYF
. | TRBJ2-7 | TRBV7-6 | TRBD1 | TGTGCCAGCAGCTTCTATCCTGGGACAGGGGAGCCCAGGGGCGAGCAGTACTTC | CASSFYPGTGEPRGEQYF
. | TRBJ2-2 | TRBV6-1 | . | TGTGCCAGCAGTGAGGGGGGACCTGGGCTGTTTTTT | CASSEGGPGLFF
once | TRBJ2-7 | TRBV27 | . | TGTGCCAGCGGCTCGATCCGGACTGGCCGGGGAGAGCAGTACTTC | CASGSIRTGRGEQYF
. | TRBJ1-3 | TRBV15 | . | TGTGCCACCGTCAGGGCTCCTAGCTCTGGAAACACCATATATTTT | CATVRAPSSGNTIYF
. | TRBJ2-5 | TRBV3-1/TRBV3-2 | . | TGTGCCAGCAGCCAAGAGTTAAACTACCAACAAGAGACCCAGTACTTC | CASSQELNYQQETQYF
. | TRBJ2-1 | TRBV5-5 | . | TGTGCCAGCAGCTTGGGCGGCTACAATGAGCAGTTCTTC | CASSLGGYNEQFF
. | TRBJ1-1 | TRBV29-1 | . | TGCAGCGTCAAGGGAGGGCTGAACACTGAAGCTTTCTTT | CSVKGGLNTEAFF
. | TRBJ2-2 | TRBV6-2/TRBV6-3 | TRBD2 | TGTGCCAGCAGTCGGGGACTAGGGGAGCTGTTTTTT | CASSRGLGELFF
. | TRBJ1-6 | TRBV30 | . | TGTGCCTGGAGCCCGGGATTCTCTCAGGGGCCCCTCCACTTT | CAWSPGFSQGPLHF
. | TRBJ1-1 | TRBV6-5 | . | TGTGCCACTTCCGGGGGGGGCATGAACACTGAAGCTTTCTTT | CATSGGGMNTEAFF
. | TRBJ1-2 | TRBV4-3 | . | TGCGCCAGCAGCCAAGACAGGACTACTAACTATGGCTACACCTTC | CASSQDRTTNYGYTF
. | TRBJ2-5 | TRBV5-1 | TRBD1 | TGCGCCAGCAGCCCGAGGACAGGGGTAGTCGAGACCCAGTACTTC | CASSPRTGVVETQYF
. | TRBJ2-7 | TRBV30 | TRBD1 | TGTGCCTGGGAAAAGACAGGGACCTACGAGCAGTACTTC | CAWEKTGTYEQYF